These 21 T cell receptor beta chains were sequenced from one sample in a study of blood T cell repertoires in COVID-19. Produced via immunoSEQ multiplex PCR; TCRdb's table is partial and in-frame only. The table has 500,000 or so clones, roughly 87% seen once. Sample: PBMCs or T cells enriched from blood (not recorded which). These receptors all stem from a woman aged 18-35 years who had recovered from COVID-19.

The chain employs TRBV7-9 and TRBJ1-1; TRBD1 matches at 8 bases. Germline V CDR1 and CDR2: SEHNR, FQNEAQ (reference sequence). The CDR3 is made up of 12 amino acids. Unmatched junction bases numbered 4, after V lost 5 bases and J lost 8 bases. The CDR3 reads CASSATGAEAFF. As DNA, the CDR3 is TGTGCCAGCAGCGCGACAGGGGCCGAAGCTTTCTTT. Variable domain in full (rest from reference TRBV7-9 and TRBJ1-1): DTGVSQNPRHKITKRGQNVTFRCDPISEHNRLYWYRQTLGQGPEFLTYFQNEAQLEKSRLLSDRFSAERPKGSFSTLEIQRTEQGDSAMYLCASSATGAEAFFGQGTRLTVV.

CDR3 nucleotide sequence: TGTGCCAGCAGTGATTCTGGACAGACGAACACTGAAGCTTTCTTT. This codes for CASSDSGQTNTEAFF. J is TRBJ1-1 and V is TRBV6-1, with TRBD1 as a possible D gene (6 bases). The CDR3 is 15 residues long. The germline gives CDR1 MNHNS, CDR2 SASEGT. The ends were cut back, 3 bases at V and 1 base at J, with 12 bases in the middle.

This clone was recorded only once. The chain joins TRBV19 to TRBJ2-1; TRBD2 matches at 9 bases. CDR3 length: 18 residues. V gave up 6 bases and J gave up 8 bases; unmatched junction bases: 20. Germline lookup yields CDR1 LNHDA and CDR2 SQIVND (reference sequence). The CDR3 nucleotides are TGTGCCAGTAGGGGACCCCTTGGGGCGGGGGGGCCAATTGATGAGCAGTTCTTC. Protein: CASRGPLGAGGPIDEQFF.

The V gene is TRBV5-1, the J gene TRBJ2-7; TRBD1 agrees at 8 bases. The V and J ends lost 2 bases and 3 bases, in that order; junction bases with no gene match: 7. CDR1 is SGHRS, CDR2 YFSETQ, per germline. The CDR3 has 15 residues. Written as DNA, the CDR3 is TGCGCCAGCAGCTTTACAGGGGGTGAGGGCTACGAGCAGTACTTC. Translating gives CASSFTGGEGYEQYF.

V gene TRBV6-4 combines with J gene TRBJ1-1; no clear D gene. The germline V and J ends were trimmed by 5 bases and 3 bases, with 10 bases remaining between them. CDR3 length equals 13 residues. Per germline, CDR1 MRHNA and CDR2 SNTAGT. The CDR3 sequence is CASSTESDTEAFF. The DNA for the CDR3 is TGTGCCAGCAGTACCGAGTCGGACACTGAAGCTTTCTTT.

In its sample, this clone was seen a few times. The CDR3 DNA sequence: TGTGCCTGGAGTGTACGGATGTGGGGGGATTCACCCCTCCACTTT. This translates into CAWSVRMWGDSPLHF. The rearrangement uses TRBV30 and TRBJ1-6; possibly TRBD1 for D (5 bases). Germline V gene data show CDR1 as GTSNPN and CDR2 as SVGIG (reference sequence). V shed 0 bases and J shed 8 bases, with 14 bases lying between them. This CDR3 has 15 residues.

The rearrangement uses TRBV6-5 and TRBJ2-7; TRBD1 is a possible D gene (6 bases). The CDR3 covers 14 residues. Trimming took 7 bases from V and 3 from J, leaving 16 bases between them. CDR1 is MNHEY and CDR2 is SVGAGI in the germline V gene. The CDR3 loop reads CASKSPGHLYEQYF. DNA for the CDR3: TGTGCCAGCAAATCGCCGGGACACCTCTACGAGCAGTACTTC.

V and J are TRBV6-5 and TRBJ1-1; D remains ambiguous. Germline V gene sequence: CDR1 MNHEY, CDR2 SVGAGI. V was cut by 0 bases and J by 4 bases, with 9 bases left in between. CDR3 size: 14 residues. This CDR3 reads CASSYSTIGTEAFF. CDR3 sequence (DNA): TGTGCCAGCAGTTACTCGACTATTGGCACTGAAGCTTTCTTT.

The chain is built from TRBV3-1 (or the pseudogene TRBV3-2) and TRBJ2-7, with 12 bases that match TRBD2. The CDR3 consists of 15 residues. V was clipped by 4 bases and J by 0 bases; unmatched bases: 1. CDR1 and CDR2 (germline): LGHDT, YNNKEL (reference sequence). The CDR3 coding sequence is TGTGCCAGCAGCCCGACTAGCGGGGGCTCCTACGAGCAGTACTTC. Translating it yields CASSPTSGGSYEQYF.

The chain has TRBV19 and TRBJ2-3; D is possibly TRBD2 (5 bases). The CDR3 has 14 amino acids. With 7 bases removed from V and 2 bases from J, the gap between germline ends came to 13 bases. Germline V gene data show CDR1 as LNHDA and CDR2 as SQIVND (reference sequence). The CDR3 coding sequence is TGTGCCAGTAAGCTAGCCCATTCCACAGATACGCAGTATTTT. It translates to CASKLAHSTDTQYF. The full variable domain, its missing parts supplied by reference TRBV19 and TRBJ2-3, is DGGITQSPKYLFRKEGQNVTLSCEQNLNHDAMYWYRQDPGQGLRLIYYSQIVNDFQKGDIAEGYSVSREKKESFPLTVTSAQKNPTAFYLCASKLAHSTDTQYFGPGTRLTVL.

The CDR3 sequence is CASSWSNYGYTF. The CDR3 DNA reads TGTGCCAGCAGTTGGAGTAACTATGGCTACACCTTC. The chain has TRBV6-2 or TRBV6-3 and TRBJ1-2; D call uncertain. CDR3 length: 12 residues. From germline, CDR1 is MNHEY and CDR2 SVGEGT. V was pared by 4 bases and J by 1 base, with 4 bases between.

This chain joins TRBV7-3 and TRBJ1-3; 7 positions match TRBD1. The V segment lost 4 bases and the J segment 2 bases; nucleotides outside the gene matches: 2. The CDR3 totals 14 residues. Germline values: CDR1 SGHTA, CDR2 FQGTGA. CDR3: CASSSTGAGNTIYF. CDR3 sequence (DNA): TGTGCCAGCAGCTCAACAGGGGCTGGAAACACCATATATTTT.

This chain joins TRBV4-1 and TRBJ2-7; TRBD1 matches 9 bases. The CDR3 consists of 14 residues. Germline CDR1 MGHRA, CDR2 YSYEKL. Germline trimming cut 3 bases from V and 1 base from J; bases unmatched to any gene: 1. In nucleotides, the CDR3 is TGCGCCAGCAGCCAGACAGGGGGGTCCTACGAGCAGTACTTC. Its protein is CASSQTGGSYEQYF.

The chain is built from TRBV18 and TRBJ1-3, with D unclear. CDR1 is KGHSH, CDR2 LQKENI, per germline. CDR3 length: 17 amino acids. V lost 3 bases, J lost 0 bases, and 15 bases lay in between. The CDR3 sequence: CASSPEQAGYSGNTIYF. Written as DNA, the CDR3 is TGTGCCAGCTCACCCGAGCAGGCAGGCTACTCTGGAAACACCATATATTTT.

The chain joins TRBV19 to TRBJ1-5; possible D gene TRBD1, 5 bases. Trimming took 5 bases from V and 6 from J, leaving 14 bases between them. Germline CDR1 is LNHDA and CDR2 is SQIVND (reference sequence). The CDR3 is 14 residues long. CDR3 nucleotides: TGTGCCAGTAGTTTCTCAGGGTCCGGTCAGCCCCAGCATTTT. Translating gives CASSFSGSGQPQHF.

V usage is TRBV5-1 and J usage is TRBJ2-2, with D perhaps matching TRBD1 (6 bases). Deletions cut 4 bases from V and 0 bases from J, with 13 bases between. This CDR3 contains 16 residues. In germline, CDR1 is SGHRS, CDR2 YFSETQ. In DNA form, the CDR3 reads TGCGCCAGCAGCGAACAGGGCCCGTCGAACACCGGGGAGCTGTTTTTT. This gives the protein CASSEQGPSNTGELFF.

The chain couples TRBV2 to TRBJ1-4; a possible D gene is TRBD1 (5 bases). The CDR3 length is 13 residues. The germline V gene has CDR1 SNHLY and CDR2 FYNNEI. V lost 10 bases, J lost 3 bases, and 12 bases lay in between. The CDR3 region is CAKTTAPNEKLFF. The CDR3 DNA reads TGTGCCAAGACGACAGCGCCTAATGAAAAACTGTTTTTT. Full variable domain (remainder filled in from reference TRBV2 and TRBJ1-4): EPEVTQTPSHQVTQMGQEVILRCVPISNHLYFYWYRQILGQKVEFLVSFYNNEISEKSEIFDDQFSVERPDGSNFTLKIRSTKLEDSAMYFCAKTTAPNEKLFFGSGTQLSVL.

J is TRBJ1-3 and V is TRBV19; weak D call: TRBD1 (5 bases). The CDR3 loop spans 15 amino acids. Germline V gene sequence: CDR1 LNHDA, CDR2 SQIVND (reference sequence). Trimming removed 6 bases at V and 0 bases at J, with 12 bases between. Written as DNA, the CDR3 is TGTGCCAGTAGGCCCCAGGGATCCTCTGGAAACACCATATATTTT. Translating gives CASRPQGSSGNTIYF.

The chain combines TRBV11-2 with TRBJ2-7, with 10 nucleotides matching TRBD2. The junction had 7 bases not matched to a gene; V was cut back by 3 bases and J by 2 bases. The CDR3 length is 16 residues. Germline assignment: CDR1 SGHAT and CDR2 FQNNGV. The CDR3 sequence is CASSLERGTSAYEQYF. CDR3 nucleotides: TGTGCCAGCAGCTTGGAAAGAGGGACTAGCGCCTACGAGCAGTACTTC. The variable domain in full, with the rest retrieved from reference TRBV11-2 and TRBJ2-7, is EAGVAQSPRYKIIEKRQSVAFWCNPISGHATLYWYQQILGQGPKLLIQFQNNGVVDDSQLPKDRFSAERLKGVDSTLKIQPAKLEDSAVYLCASSLERGTSAYEQYFGPGTRLTVT.

CDR3 DNA sequence: TGTGCCAGCTCCCCTCGGACAGGGAAGGAAGAGACCCAGTACTTC. Its protein product is CASSPRTGKEETQYF. The J gene is TRBJ2-5, the V gene TRBV7-9; 8 bases agree with TRBD1. The V gene's germline CDR1 is SEHNR and CDR2 FQNEAQ (reference sequence). The CDR3 has 15 amino acids. Germline trimming cut 8 bases from V and 3 bases from J; bases unmatched to any gene: 11.

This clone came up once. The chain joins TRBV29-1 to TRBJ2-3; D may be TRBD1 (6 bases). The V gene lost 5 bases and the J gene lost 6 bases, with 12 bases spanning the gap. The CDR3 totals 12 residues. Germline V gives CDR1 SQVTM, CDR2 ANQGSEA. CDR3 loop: CSVPLGADTQYF. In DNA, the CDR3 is TGCAGCGTTCCCCTGGGGGCGGATACGCAGTATTTT.